This T cell receptor beta chain came from a study of human T cells and chemical hapten exposure. Study-wide results and limits: Positively correlated with patch test score were the counts of PT1 expanded TCRs.

The time point was: patch test 1, 2 weeks after DPC sensitization. Stated treatment: therapeutic diphenylcyclopropenone sensitization with weekly scalp DPC. V was clipped by 7 bases and J by 2 bases, with 9 bases between them. CDR3 length: 13 amino acids. This clonotype was seen ten or more times. Its antigen remains unidentified. As the library was built, unique molecular identifiers were attached to individual cDNA molecules. One entry per CDR3 protein results from TCRdb running MiXCR on the RACE reads. Found here are approximately 90,000 distinct CDR3 sequences, roughly a tenth of them singletons; the top ten hold roughly 2.2%.

Sample: whole blood, taken in connection with sensitization to the hapten diphenylcyclopropenone (DPC). This receptor was taken from a man aged 35-49 years with alopecia areata. Some clones in this sample may be carry-over from other donors' samples. The chain carries TRBV12-3 or TRBV12-4 and TRBJ1-5; D is uncertain. The CDR3 coding sequence is TGTGCCAGCACTAATCTGGGCAATCAGCCCCAGCATTTT. Protein product: CASTNLGNQPQHF.